Each of the 18 T cell receptor beta chains below was sequenced from the same sample in a study of blood T cell repertoires in COVID-19. Using immunoSEQ multiplex PCR, the repertoire was profiled, and TCRdb retains in-frame clones only, with some absent. In the table there are roughly 180,000 clones, 80% to 85% of which are singletons. The specimen sequenced was peripheral blood. All receptors derive from a woman aged 35 to 49 with COVID-19, enrolled during active disease.

A few counts support this clone. The V gene is TRBV7-9, the J gene TRBJ1-2; no clear D. The length of the CDR3 is 13 residues. V was trimmed by 5 bases and J by 0 bases, leaving 7 bases between them. In germline, CDR1 is SEHNR, CDR2 FQNEAQ (reference sequence). The CDR3 here is CASSRSANYGYTF. DNA of the CDR3: TGTGCCAGCAGCCGCAGTGCTAACTATGGCTACACCTTC.

This clone was observed a handful of times. V gene TRBV29-1 combines with J gene TRBJ1-1, with D perhaps TRBD1 (5 bases). The CDR3 sequence is 13 residues long. Trimming cost V 4 bases and J 1 base, with 10 bases left between them. Per germline, CDR1 SQVTM and CDR2 ANQGSEA. The CDR3 sequence: CSVVGHQNTEAFF. CDR3 coding DNA: TGCAGCGTTGTCGGACATCAGAACACTGAAGCTTTCTTT.

Only a few counts were recorded for this clone. V is TRBV19 and J is TRBJ1-2, with 9 bases that match TRBD1. The CDR3 length is 14 residues. Germline V gene sequence: CDR1 LNHDA, CDR2 SQIVND (reference sequence). V was pared by 5 bases and J by 6 bases, with 7 bases of the junction left unmatched. In DNA form, the CDR3 reads TGTGCCAGTAGTCCCAGGACAGGGGAAGATGGCTACACCTTC. This translates into CASSPRTGEDGYTF. The variable domain in full, completed from reference TRBV19 and TRBJ1-2, reads DGGITQSPKYLFRKEGQNVTLSCEQNLNHDAMYWYRQDPGQGLRLIYYSQIVNDFQKGDIAEGYSVSREKKESFPLTVTSAQKNPTAFYLCASSPRTGEDGYTFGSGTRLTVV.

The chain employs TRBV3-1 (or the pseudogene TRBV3-2) and TRBJ1-3, with unresolved D. The CDR3 covers 15 residues. V was shortened by 4 bases and J by 0 bases, with 10 bases between the two germline ends. Germline loops: CDR1 LGHDT, CDR2 YNNKEL (reference sequence). In nucleotides, the CDR3 is TGTGCCAGCAGCCTGGAGGGCATCTCTGGAAACACCATATATTTT. Its translation: CASSLEGISGNTIYF.

J is TRBJ1-2 and V is TRBV27; D is possibly TRBD1 (6 bases). The germline gives CDR1 MNHEY, CDR2 SMNVEV (reference sequence). The CDR3 spans 13 residues. V gave up 6 bases and J gave up 1 base, with 9 bases separating them. CDR3 residues: CASRSGDNYGYTF. For the CDR3, the DNA is TGTGCCAGCAGGTCAGGGGATAACTATGGCTACACCTTC.

V gene TRBV9 combines with J gene TRBJ2-3, with TRBD2 matching 10 bases. The V gene end was trimmed by 1 base and the J gene end by 2 bases; junction bases not matched to a gene: 7. There are 17 residues in the CDR3. Germline lookup yields CDR1 SGDLS and CDR2 YYNGEE. The CDR3 nucleotides read TGTGCCAGCAGCGTACAGAATAGCGGGAGGATCACAGATACGCAGTATTTT. This codes for CASSVQNSGRITDTQYF.

This clone was found once. V usage is TRBV18 and J usage is TRBJ1-6, with D possibly matching TRBD1 (6 bases). V was trimmed by 2 bases and J by 5 bases, leaving 10 bases between them. This CDR3 is built from 15 residues. Per the germline V gene, CDR1 is KGHSH and CDR2 is LQKENI. CDR3 in DNA: TGTGCCAGCTCACCAGGGACACCCCATAATTCACCCCTCCACTTT. Residues: CASSPGTPHNSPLHF.

The chain joins TRBV6-5 to TRBJ2-1; perhaps TRBD1 as D (6 bases). The V gene's germline CDR1 is MNHEY and CDR2 SVGAGI. The CDR3 is made up of 12 amino acids. Between the trimmed V and J ends, which lost 7 bases and 8 bases, there was a span of 12 bases. CDR3 sequence (DNA): TGTGCCAGCACCTCGGACAGTTATGAGCAGTTCTTC. Translated: CASTSDSYEQFF.

V usage is TRBV9 and J usage is TRBJ2-3; a possible D gene is TRBD1 (5 bases). V was pared by 1 base and J by 3 bases, with 21 bases between. The CDR3 extends over 18 amino acids. Germline lookup yields CDR1 SGDLS and CDR2 YYNGEE. CDR3 residues: CASSVSRAARGKTDTQYF. The CDR3 DNA is TGTGCCAGCAGCGTATCCCGGGCGGCTAGGGGAAAGACAGATACGCAGTATTTT.

This chain links TRBV9 with TRBJ1-3, with 9 bases matching TRBD1. CDR1 and CDR2 (germline): SGDLS, YYNGEE. V lost 3 bases to trimming and J lost 7 bases; unmatched junction nucleotides: 5. CDR3 length: 14 residues. CDR3: CASSADRGYNTIYF. The CDR3 coding sequence is TGTGCCAGCAGCGCGGACAGGGGTTATAACACCATATATTTT.

V is TRBV29-1 and J is TRBJ2-7; 11 nucleotides line up with TRBD1. CDR3 length equals 16 residues. From germline, CDR1 is SQVTM and CDR2 ANQGSEA. Trimming at V came to 3 bases and at J to 4 bases, leaving 11 bases not matched to a gene. The CDR3 DNA reads as TGCAGCGTTGACCCCGATCCGGACAGGGGGCGGTACGAGCAGTACTTC. Its translation: CSVDPDPDRGRYEQYF.

The rearrangement joins TRBV7-3 to TRBJ2-2, with D perhaps matching TRBD2 (6 bases). Germline V lookup: CDR1 SGHTA, CDR2 FQGTGA. The CDR3 is 17 amino acids. The V and J ends lost 2 bases and 2 bases respectively, with 15 bases between them. The CDR3 loop reads CASSLAVLATNTGELFF. The CDR3 bases are TGTGCCAGCAGCTTAGCCGTTCTAGCGACCAACACCGGGGAGCTGTTTTTT.

J is TRBJ2-7 and V is TRBV28; TRBD1 aligns across 7 bases. Germline values: CDR1 MDHEN, CDR2 SYDVKM. This CDR3 contains 14 residues. The junction had 13 bases not matched to a gene; V was cut back by 8 bases and J by 6 bases. The CDR3 reads CASVGATGRTEQYF. DNA for the CDR3: TGTGCCAGCGTGGGGGCGACAGGGAGAACCGAGCAGTACTTC.

The table lists this clone with a few counts. V gene TRBV4-1 combines with J gene TRBJ1-1; 8 bases match TRBD1. Germline CDR1 MGHRA, CDR2 YSYEKL. This CDR3 has 14 residues. The V gene end was trimmed by 4 bases and the J gene end by 4 bases; junction bases not matched to a gene: 5. The CDR3 DNA reads TGCGCCAGCAGCCTAGCAGGGGGCGTCACTGAAGCTTTCTTT. It is translated as CASSLAGGVTEAFF.

This chain uses TRBV7-2 with TRBJ2-5; perhaps TRBD1 as D (6 bases). Germline V gene data show CDR1 as SGHTA and CDR2 as FQGNSA. CDR3 length: 15 residues. The V and J ends lost 1 base and 2 bases respectively, with 11 bases between them. CDR3 sequence (DNA): TGTGCCAGCAGCTTAGATGGTGGACAGCAAGAGACCCAGTACTTC. Translated: CASSLDGGQQETQYF.

This chain connects TRBV28 to TRBJ1-1; D is possibly TRBD1 (6 bases). CDR1 is MDHEN, CDR2 SYDVKM, per germline. The CDR3 loop spans 12 amino acids. V gave up 9 bases and J gave up 8 bases, with 16 bases separating them. CDR3 sequence (DNA): TGTGCCAGTTTAGGGGACACCCAAGAAGCTTTCTTT. Protein product: CASLGDTQEAFF.

The V gene is TRBV3-1 (or the pseudogene TRBV3-2), the J gene TRBJ2-5; 7 bases map to TRBD2. This CDR3 region has 16 residues. With 0 bases clipped from V and 3 bases from J, the junction kept 7 bases outside the gene matches. CDR1 is LGHDT and CDR2 is YNNKEL in the germline V gene (reference sequence). The CDR3 DNA is TGTGCCAGCAGCCAAGATCCACTGGCGGGAGAAGAGACCCAGTACTTC. It is translated as CASSQDPLAGEETQYF.

The CDR3 reads CASSLALDRGRTFF. DNA for the CDR3: TGTGCCAGCAGCTTGGCCCTGGACAGAGGTAGAACTTTCTTT. The chain has TRBV5-8 and TRBJ1-1; TRBD1 is a possible D gene (6 bases). V lost 0 bases and J 12 bases, leaving 18 bases between the germline ends. This CDR3 spans 14 amino acids. CDR1 SGHTS and CDR2 YDEGEE come from the germline V gene.